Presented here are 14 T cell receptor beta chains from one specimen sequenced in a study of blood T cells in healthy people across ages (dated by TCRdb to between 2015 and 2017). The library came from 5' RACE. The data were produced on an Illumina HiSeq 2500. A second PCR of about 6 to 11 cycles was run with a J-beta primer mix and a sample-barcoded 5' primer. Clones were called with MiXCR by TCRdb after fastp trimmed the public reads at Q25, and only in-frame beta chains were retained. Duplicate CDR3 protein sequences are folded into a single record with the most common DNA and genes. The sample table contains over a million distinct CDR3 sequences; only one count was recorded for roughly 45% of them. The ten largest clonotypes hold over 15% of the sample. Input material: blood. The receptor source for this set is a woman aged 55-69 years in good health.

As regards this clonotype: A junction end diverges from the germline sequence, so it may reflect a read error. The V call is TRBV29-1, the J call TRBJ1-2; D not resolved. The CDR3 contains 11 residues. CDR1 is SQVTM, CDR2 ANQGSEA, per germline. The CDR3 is CSVNEGYGHTF. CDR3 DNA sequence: TGCAGCGTTAACGAGGGCTATGGCCACACCTTC. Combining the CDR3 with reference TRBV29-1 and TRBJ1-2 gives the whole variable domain SAVISQKPSRDICQRGTSLTIQCQVDSQVTMMFWYRQQPGQSLTLIATANQGSEATYESGFVIDKFPISRPNLTFSTLTVSNMSPEDSSIYLCSVNEGYGHTFGSGTRLTVV.

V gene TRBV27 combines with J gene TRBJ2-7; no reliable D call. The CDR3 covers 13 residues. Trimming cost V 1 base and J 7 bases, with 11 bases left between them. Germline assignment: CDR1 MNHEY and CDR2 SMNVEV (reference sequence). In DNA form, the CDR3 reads TGTGCCAGCAGTTTATACCGAGCCGGGGAGCAGTACTTC. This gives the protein CASSLYRAGEQYF.

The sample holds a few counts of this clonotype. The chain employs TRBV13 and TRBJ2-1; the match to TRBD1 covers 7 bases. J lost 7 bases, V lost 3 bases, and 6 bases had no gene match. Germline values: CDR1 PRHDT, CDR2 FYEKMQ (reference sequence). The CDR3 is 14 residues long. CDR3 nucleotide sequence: TGTGCCAGCAGCTTGACAGGGCTACAGAATGAGCAGTTCTTC. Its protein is CASSLTGLQNEQFF.

The CDR3 DNA reads as TGTGCCAGCAGTGAACAGGCGGATACGCAGTATTTT. It is translated as CASSEQADTQYF. The chain links TRBV2 to TRBJ2-3; D gene ambiguous. CDR1 SNHLY and CDR2 FYNNEI come from the germline V gene. The CDR3 is 12 residues long. Trimming took off 2 bases at V and 6 bases at J, with 6 bases between the two ends.

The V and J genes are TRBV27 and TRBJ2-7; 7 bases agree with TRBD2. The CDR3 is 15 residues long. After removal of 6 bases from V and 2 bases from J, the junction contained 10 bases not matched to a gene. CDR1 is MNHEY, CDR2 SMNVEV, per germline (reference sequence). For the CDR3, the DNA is TGTGCCAGCAGCCCCACGGGCGGGAGTGCCTACGAGCAGTACTTC. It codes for CASSPTGGSAYEQYF.

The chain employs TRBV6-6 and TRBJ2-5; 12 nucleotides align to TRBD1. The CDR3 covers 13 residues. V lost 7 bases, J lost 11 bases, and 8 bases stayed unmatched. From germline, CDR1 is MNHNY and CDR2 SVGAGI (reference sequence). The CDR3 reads CASTGQGAVEQYF. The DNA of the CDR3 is TGTGCCAGCACGGGACAGGGGGCGGTGGAGCAGTACTTC.

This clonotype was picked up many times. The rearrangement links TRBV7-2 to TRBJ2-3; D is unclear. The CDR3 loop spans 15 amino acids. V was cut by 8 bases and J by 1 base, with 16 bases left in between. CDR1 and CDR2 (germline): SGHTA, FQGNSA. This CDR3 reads CASVDPRARTDTQYF. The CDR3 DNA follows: TGTGCCAGCGTGGACCCTAGGGCGCGCACAGATACGCAGTATTTT.

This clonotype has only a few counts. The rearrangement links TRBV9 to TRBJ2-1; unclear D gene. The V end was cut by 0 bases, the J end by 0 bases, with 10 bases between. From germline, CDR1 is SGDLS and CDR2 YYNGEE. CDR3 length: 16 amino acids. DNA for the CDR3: TGTGCCAGCAGCGTAGTGAGCGTGAGCTCCTACAATGAGCAGTTCTTC. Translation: CASSVVSVSSYNEQFF.

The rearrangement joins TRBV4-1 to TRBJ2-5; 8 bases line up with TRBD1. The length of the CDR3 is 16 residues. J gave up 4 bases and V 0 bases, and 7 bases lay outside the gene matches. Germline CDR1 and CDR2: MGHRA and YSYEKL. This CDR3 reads CASSQEGRGRGETQYF. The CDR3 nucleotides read TGCGCCAGCAGCCAAGAGGGCAGGGGGCGGGGAGAGACCCAGTACTTC.

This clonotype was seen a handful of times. Written as DNA, the CDR3 is TGCAGTGCTAAGCGGGGAGGGGCCTACGAGCAGTACTTC. As protein: CSAKRGGAYEQYF. V is TRBV20-1 and J is TRBJ2-7; 7 nucleotides agree with TRBD2. V lost 4 bases and J lost 2; bases outside the gene matches: 5. CDR3 length equals 13 residues. In germline, CDR1 is DFQATT, CDR2 SNEGSKA (reference sequence).

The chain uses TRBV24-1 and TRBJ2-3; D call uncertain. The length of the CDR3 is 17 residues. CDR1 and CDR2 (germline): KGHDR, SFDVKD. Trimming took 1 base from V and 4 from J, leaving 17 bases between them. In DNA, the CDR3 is TGTGCCACCAGTGATTTTTGGGGTTCTGCCTCCCCAGATACGCAGTATTTT. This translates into CATSDFWGSASPDTQYF.

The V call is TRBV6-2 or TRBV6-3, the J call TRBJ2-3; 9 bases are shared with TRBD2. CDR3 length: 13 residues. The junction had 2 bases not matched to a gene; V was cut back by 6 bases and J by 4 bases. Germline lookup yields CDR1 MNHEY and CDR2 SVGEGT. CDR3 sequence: CASRGLASDTQYF. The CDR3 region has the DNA TGTGCCAGCAGGGGACTAGCATCAGATACGCAGTATTTT.

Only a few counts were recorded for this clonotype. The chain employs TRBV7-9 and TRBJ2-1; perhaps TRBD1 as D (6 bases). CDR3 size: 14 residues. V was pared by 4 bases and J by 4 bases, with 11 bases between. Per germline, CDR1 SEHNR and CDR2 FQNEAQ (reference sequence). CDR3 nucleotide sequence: TGTGCCAGCAGCTCGCAGGGGATTTACAATGAGCAGTTCTTC. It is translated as CASSSQGIYNEQFF.

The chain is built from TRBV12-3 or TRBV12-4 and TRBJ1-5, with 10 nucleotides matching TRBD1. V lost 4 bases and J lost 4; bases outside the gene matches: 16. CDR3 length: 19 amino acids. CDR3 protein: CASSYETWVGQGGNQPQHF. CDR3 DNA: TGTGCCAGCAGTTACGAAACGTGGGTAGGACAGGGGGGAAATCAGCCCCAGCATTTT.